The 9 T cell receptor beta chains below were found in one sample sequenced in a study of T cells after yellow fever vaccination. TCRdb re-derived calls from the 5' RACE reads in MiXCR, one entry per CDR3 protein. The sample includes about 550,000 distinct CDR3 sequences, roughly a fifth of them seen just once. This specimen consisted of PBMCs, obtained 15 days after the yellow fever booster vaccination. The receptor set was obtained from a man aged 30-40 years who received the YFV17D yellow fever vaccine.

The chain recombines TRBV11-2 with TRBJ2-1, with 8 bases aligning to TRBD2. The CDR3 is made up of 15 amino acids. Germline V gives CDR1 SGHAT, CDR2 FQNNGV. The V segment lost 5 bases and the J segment 5 bases; nucleotides outside the gene matches: 8. CDR3 bases: TGTGCCAGCAGCGTGGACTGGACTAGCAACAATGAGCAGTTCTTC. Translating it yields CASSVDWTSNNEQFF.

V gene TRBV5-5 combines with J gene TRBJ1-6, with unresolved D. The germline V gene has CDR1 SGHKS and CDR2 YYEKEE (reference sequence). The ends were cut back, 1 base at V and 6 bases at J, with 14 bases in the middle. The CDR3 runs to 16 residues. The CDR3 spells CASSLTPGGINSPLHF. The CDR3 DNA is TGTGCCAGCAGCTTGACCCCGGGCGGAATTAATTCACCCCTCCACTTT. Variable domain in full (rest from reference TRBV5-5 and TRBJ1-6): DAGVTQSPTHLIKTRGQQVTLRCSPISGHKSVSWYQQVLGQGPQFIFQYYEKEERGRGNFPDRFSARQFPNYSSELNVNALLLGDSALYLCASSLTPGGINSPLHFGNGTRLTVT.

This clonotype showed up just a few times. The chain combines TRBV3-1 with TRBJ2-7; 8 bases agree with TRBD1. V lost 3 bases to trimming and J lost 1 base; unmatched junction nucleotides: 11. The length of the CDR3 is 17 residues. From germline, CDR1 is LGHDT and CDR2 YNNKEL (reference sequence). CDR3 residues: CASSHPTSGQASYEQYF. The CDR3 region has the DNA TGTGCCAGCAGCCATCCTACCTCGGGACAGGCTTCCTACGAGCAGTACTTC.

J is TRBJ2-1 and V is TRBV7-2, with D perhaps matching TRBD2 (7 bases). The V end lost 3 bases, the J end lost 16 bases, and 13 bases lay between the germline ends. This CDR3 is built from 11 residues. CDR1 is SGHTA and CDR2 is FQGNSA in the germline V gene. CDR3 in DNA: TGTGCCAGCAGCTTTGGGGGCGGGAGATTCTTC. Residues: CASSFGGGRFF.

This chain uses TRBV7-2 with TRBJ2-2, with TRBD2 matching 7 bases. Germline loops: CDR1 SGHTA, CDR2 FQGNSA. The CDR3 runs 14 residues. V shed 6 bases, J shed 12 bases, and the junction held 13 bases outside the gene matches. The CDR3 DNA reads as TGTGCCAGCAGTCAAGAAAGTTCCGGGACTAAGCTGTTTTTT. This encodes CASSQESSGTKLFF.

The gene calls are TRBV12-3 or TRBV12-4 and TRBJ1-2; D is perhaps TRBD1 (6 bases). Trimming pared 5 bases from V and 4 bases from J, leaving 14 bases between. The CDR3 totals 14 residues. This chain's CDR3 is CASSEGGLGYGYTF. Here the CDR3 DNA reads TGTGCCAGCAGTGAAGGGGGTTTGGGCTATGGCTACACCTTC.

The V and J genes are TRBV19 and TRBJ2-1; 8 bases line up with TRBD2. V lost 4 bases and J lost 8; bases outside the gene matches: 4. CDR3 length equals 13 residues. Germline CDR1 LNHDA, CDR2 SQIVND (reference sequence). The CDR3 protein is CASSKAGGHEQFF. CDR3 in DNA: TGTGCCAGTAGTAAGGCGGGAGGTCATGAGCAGTTCTTC.

The rearrangement uses TRBV5-1 and TRBJ1-1; 7 nucleotides agree with TRBD1. The CDR3 sequence is 15 residues long. Trimming took 0 bases from V and 8 from J; bases not matched to a gene: 10. CDR1 and CDR2 (germline): SGHRS, YFSETQ. The CDR3 DNA follows: TGCGCCAGCAGCTTGGACAGGGGCGGGGTCGGGGAAGCTTTCTTT. Amino acids: CASSLDRGGVGEAFF. The whole variable domain, filled in from reference TRBV5-1 and TRBJ1-1, reads KAGVTQTPRYLIKTRGQQVTLSCSPISGHRSVSWYQQTPGQGLQFLFEYFSETQRNKGNFPGRFSGRQFSNSRSEMNVSTLELGDSALYLCASSLDRGGVGEAFFGQGTRLTVV.

This chain joins TRBV12-3 or TRBV12-4 and TRBJ2-1, with 7 bases aligning to TRBD1. The junction had 3 bases not matched to a gene; V was cut back by 4 bases and J by 6 bases. This CDR3 comprises 13 residues. The CDR3 nucleotides are TGTGCCAGCAGTTCCAGGGACAGCAATGAGCAGTTCTTC. Its translation is CASSSRDSNEQFF.